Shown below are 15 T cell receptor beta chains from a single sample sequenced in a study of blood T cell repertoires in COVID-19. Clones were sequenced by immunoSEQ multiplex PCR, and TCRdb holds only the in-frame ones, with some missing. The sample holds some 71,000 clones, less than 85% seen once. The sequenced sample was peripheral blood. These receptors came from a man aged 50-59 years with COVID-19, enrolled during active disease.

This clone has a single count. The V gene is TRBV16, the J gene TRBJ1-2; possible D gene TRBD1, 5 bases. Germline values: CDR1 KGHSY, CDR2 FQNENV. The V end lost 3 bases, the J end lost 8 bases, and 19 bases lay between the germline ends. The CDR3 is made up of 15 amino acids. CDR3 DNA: TGTGCCAGCAGCCATATAGGGGCAGAGCCTGCAGGCTACACCTTC. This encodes CASSHIGAEPAGYTF.

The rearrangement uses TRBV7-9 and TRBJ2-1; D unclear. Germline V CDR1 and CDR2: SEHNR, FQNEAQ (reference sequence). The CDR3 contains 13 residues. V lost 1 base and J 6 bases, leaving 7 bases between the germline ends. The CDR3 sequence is CASSLDPSNEQFF. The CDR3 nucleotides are TGTGCCAGCAGCTTAGATCCTTCCAATGAGCAGTTCTTC.

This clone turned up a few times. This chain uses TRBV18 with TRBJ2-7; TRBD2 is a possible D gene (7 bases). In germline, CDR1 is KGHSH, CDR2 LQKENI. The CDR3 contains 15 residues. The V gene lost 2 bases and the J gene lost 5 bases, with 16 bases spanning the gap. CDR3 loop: CASSPSAGAIHEQYF. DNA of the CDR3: TGTGCCAGCTCACCATCGGCGGGGGCCATCCACGAGCAGTACTTC. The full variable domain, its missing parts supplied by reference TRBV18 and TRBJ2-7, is NAGVMQNPRHLVRRRGQEARLRCSPMKGHSHVYWYRQLPEEGLKFMVYLQKENIIDESGMPKERFSAEFPKEGPSILRIQQVVRGDSAAYFCASSPSAGAIHEQYFGPGTRLTVT.

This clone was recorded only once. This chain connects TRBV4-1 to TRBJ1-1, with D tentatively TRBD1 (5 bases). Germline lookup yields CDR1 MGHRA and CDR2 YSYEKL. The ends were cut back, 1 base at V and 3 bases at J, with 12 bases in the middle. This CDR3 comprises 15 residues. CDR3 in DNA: TGCGCCAGCAGCCAAGGGCGCCGGGGGGACACTGAAGCTTTCTTT. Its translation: CASSQGRRGDTEAFF.

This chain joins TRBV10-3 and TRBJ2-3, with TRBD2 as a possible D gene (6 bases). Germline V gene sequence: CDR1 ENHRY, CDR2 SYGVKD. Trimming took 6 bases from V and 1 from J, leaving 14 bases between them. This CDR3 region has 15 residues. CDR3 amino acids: CAIRRAGLGTDTQYF. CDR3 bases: TGTGCCATCAGACGTGCGGGACTCGGCACAGATACGCAGTATTTT.

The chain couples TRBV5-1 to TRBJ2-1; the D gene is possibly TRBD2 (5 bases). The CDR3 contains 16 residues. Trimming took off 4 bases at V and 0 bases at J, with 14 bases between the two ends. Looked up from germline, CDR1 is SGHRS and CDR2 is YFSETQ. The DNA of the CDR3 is TGCGCCAGCAGCCCGGACTGGCTCGGCTCCTACAATGAGCAGTTCTTC. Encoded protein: CASSPDWLGSYNEQFF.

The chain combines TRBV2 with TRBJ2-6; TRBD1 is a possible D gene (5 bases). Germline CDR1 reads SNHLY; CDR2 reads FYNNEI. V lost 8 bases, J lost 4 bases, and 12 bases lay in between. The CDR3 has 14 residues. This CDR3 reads CASGALPGANVLTF. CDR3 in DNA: TGTGCCAGCGGGGCGCTCCCGGGGGCCAACGTCCTGACTTTC.

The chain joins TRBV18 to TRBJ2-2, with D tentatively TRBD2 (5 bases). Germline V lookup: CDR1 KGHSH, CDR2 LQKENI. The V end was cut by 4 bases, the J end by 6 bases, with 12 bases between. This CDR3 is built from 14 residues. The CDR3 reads CASSQRELAGELFF. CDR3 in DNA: TGTGCCAGCTCACAGAGGGAGTTGGCCGGGGAGCTGTTTTTT.

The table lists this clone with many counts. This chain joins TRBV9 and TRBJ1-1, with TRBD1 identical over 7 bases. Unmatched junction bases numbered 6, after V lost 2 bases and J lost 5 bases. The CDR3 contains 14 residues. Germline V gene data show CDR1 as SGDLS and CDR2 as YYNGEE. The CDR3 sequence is CASSVAYRGTEAFF. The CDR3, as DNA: TGTGCCAGCAGCGTGGCCTACAGGGGTACTGAAGCTTTCTTT.

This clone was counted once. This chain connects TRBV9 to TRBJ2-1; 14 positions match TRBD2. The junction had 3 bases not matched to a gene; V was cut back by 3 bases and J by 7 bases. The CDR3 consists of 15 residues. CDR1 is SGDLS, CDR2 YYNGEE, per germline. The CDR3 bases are TGTGCCAGCAGCGCGACTAGCGGGGGGGCTAATGAGCAGTTCTTC. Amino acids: CASSATSGGANEQFF.

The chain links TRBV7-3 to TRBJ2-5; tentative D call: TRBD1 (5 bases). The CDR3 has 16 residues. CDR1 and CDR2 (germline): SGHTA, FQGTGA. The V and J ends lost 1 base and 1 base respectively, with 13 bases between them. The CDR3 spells CASSLRGGSGQETQYF. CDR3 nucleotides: TGTGCCAGCAGCTTAAGGGGCGGATCCGGCCAAGAGACCCAGTACTTC.

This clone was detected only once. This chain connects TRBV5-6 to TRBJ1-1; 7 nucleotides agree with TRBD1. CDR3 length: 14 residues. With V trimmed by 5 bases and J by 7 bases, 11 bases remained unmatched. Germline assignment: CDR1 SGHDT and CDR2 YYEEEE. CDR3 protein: CASRFGQDFIEAFF. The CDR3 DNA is TGTGCCAGCAGGTTCGGACAGGATTTCATTGAAGCTTTCTTT.

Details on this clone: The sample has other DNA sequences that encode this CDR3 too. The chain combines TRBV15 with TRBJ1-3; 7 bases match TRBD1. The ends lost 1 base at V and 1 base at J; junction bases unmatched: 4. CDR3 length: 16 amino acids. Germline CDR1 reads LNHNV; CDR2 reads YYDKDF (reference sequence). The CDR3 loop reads CATSRGGRGSGNTIYF. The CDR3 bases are TGTGCCACCAGCAGAGGAGGCAGGGGGTCTGGAAACACCATATATTTT.

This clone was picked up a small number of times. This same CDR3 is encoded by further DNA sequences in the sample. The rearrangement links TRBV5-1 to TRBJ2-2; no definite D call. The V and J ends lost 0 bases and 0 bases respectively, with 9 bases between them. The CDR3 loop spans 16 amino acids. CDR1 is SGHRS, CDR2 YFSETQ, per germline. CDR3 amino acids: CASSLVRQANTGELFF. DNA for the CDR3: TGCGCCAGCAGCTTGGTTCGACAAGCGAACACCGGGGAGCTGTTTTTT.

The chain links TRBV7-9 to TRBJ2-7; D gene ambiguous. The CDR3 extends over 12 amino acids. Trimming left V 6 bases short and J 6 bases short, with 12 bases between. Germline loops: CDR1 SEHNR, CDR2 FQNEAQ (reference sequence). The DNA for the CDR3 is TGTGCCAGCAGGGCAGCAGGTTCCGAGCAGTACTTC. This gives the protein CASRAAGSEQYF.